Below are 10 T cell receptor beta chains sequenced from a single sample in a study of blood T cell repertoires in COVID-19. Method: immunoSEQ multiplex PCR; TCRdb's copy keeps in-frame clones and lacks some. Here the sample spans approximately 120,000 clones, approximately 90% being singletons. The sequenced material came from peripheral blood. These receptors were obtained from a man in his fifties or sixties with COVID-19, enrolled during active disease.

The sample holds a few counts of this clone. The DNA for the CDR3 is TGTGCCAGCAGCCAAGAGGGGGCTAGCTACTACTACGAGCAGTACTTC. It translates to CASSQEGASYYYEQYF. The chain recombines TRBV4-2 with TRBJ2-7, with D tentatively TRBD1 (6 bases). The ends were cut back, 0 bases at V and 3 bases at J, with 15 bases in the middle. Germline values: CDR1 LGHNA, CDR2 YNFKEQ. This CDR3 is built from 16 residues.

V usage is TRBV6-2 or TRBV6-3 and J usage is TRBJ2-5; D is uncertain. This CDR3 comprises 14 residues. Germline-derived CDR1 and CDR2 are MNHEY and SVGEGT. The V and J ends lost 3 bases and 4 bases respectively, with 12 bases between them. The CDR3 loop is CASSYVSVIETQYF. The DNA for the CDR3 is TGTGCCAGCAGTTATGTTTCGGTTATAGAGACCCAGTACTTC.

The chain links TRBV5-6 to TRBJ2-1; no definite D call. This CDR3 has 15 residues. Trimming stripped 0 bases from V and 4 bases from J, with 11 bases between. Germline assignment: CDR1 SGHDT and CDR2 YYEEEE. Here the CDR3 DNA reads TGTGCCAGCAGCTTGGGTTGGCCCGTATACAATGAGCAGTTCTTC. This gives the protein CASSLGWPVYNEQFF.

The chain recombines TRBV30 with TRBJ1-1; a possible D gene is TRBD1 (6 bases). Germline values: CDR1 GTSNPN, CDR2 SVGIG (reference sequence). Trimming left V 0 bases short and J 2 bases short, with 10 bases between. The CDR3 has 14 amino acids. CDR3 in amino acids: CAWSVGTINTEAFF. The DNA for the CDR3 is TGTGCCTGGAGTGTAGGGACAATTAACACTGAAGCTTTCTTT.

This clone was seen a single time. Here the CDR3 DNA reads TGTGCCACCAGCAGACCTAGCGGGAGGGGTCGGAATGAGCAGTTCTTC. It is translated as CATSRPSGRGRNEQFF. The genes are TRBV15 and TRBJ2-1; 12 nucleotides align to TRBD2. Germline assignment: CDR1 LNHNV and CDR2 YYDKDF (reference sequence). The V segment lost 2 bases and the J segment 7 bases; nucleotides outside the gene matches: 6. The CDR3 covers 16 residues.

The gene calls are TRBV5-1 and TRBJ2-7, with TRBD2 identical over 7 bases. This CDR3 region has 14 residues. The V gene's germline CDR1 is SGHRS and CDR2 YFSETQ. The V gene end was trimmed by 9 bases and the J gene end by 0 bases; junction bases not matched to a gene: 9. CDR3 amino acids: CATGRGDFSYEQYF. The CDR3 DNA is TGCGCCACGGGTCGGGGGGACTTCTCCTACGAGCAGTACTTC.

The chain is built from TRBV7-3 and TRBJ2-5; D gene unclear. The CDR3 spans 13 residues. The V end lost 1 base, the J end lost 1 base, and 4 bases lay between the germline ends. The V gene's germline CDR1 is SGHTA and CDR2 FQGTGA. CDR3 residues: CASSLNSQETQYF. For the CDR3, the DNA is TGTGCCAGCAGCTTAAACAGCCAAGAGACCCAGTACTTC.

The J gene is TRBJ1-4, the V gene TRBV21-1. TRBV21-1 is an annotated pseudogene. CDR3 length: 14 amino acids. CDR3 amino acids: CASSNKRSNEKLFF. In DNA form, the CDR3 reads TGTGCCAGCAGCAATAAGAGATCTAATGAAAAACTGTTTTTT.

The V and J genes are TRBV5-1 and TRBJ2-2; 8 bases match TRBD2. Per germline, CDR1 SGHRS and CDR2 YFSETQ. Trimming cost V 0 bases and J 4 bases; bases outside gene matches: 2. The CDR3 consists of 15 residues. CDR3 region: CASSLGSGVTGELFF. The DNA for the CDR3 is TGCGCCAGCAGCTTGGGTAGCGGGGTCACCGGGGAGCTGTTTTTT.

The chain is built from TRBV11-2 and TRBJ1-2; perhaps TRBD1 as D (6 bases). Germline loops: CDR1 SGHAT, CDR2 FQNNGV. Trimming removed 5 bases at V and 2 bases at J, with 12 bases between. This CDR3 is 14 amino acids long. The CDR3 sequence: CASSPLDSNYGYTF. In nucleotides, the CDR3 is TGTGCCAGCAGCCCATTGGACAGCAACTATGGCTACACCTTC. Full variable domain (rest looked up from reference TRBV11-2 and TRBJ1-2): EAGVAQSPRYKIIEKRQSVAFWCNPISGHATLYWYQQILGQGPKLLIQFQNNGVVDDSQLPKDRFSAERLKGVDSTLKIQPAKLEDSAVYLCASSPLDSNYGYTFGSGTRLTVV.